Each of the 25 T cell receptor beta chains below was sequenced from the same sample in a study of CD8+ T cells in alopecia areata. Following RNA extraction, reverse transcription yielded cDNA that acted as the sequencing template. Method: immunoSEQ multiplex PCR; TCRdb's copy keeps in-frame clones and lacks some. The table records roughly 190,000 clones, roughly 60% of them present only once. Treatment noted: oral pan-JAK inhibitor, 5-10 mg twice daily. Material: CD4+ T cells sorted from blood, obtained at week 24, from a patient treated with tofacitinib. The receptors come from a human donor with alopecia areata.

V gene TRBV7-8 combines with J gene TRBJ2-7; either TRBD1 or TRBD2 may fit D (5 bases each). CDR3 length: 14 residues. The V gene lost 2 bases and the J gene lost 2 bases, with 10 bases spanning the gap. CDR1 and CDR2 (germline): SGHVS, FQNEAQ. The CDR3 spells CASSLNQGPYEQYF. Written as DNA, the CDR3 is TGTGCCAGCAGCTTAAATCAGGGACCCTACGAGCAGTACTTC.

The count of this clone is one. J is TRBJ2-2 and V is TRBV19; possibly TRBD2 for D (6 bases). The CDR3 extends over 16 amino acids. Trimming stripped 1 base from V and 1 base from J, with 10 bases between. Per the germline V gene, CDR1 is LNHDA and CDR2 is SQIVND (reference sequence). Written as DNA, the CDR3 is TGTGCCAGTAGTATAGGGGGACTTAAGAACACCGGGGAGCTGTTTTTT. Its protein is CASSIGGLKNTGELFF. Using reference TRBV19 and TRBJ2-2 for the parts outside the CDR3, the full variable domain is DGGITQSPKYLFRKEGQNVTLSCEQNLNHDAMYWYRQDPGQGLRLIYYSQIVNDFQKGDIAEGYSVSREKKESFPLTVTSAQKNPTAFYLCASSIGGLKNTGELFFGEGSRLTVL.

This chain joins TRBV29-1 and TRBJ1-4; D remains ambiguous. V was shortened by 0 bases and J by 6 bases, with 11 bases between the two germline ends. The CDR3 runs 14 residues. Germline CDR1 reads SQVTM; CDR2 reads ANQGSEA. In DNA, the CDR3 is TGCAGCGTTGAAGATCGGGGAATAGATGAAAAACTGTTTTTT. Translating gives CSVEDRGIDEKLFF.

V and J are TRBV14 and TRBJ1-2, with a weak D call TRBD1 (6 bases). V lost 4 bases to trimming and J lost 8 bases, with 11 bases between them. Germline CDR1 and CDR2: SGHDN and FVKESK. The CDR3 length is 12 residues. The DNA of the CDR3 is TGTGCCAGCAGCCGGAGGGGGTTGGGCTACACCTTC. This gives the protein CASSRRGLGYTF.

The rearrangement uses TRBV9 and TRBJ2-7, with a tentative D call TRBD2 (6 bases). The CDR3 covers 14 residues. The V end was cut by 4 bases, the J end by 2 bases, with 13 bases between. Germline V gene data show CDR1 as SGDLS and CDR2 as YYNGEE. CDR3 nucleotides: TGTGCCAGCAGCATGCGGGACGGGGCCTACGAGCAGTACTTC. Encoded protein: CASSMRDGAYEQYF.

This clone has just a few counts. CDR3 bases: TGCGCCAGCAGTCCGGTGACCACCACAGATACGCAGTATTTT. This encodes CASSPVTTTDTQYF. This sequence joins TRBV23-1 and TRBJ2-3; D ambiguous. TRBV23-1 is marked as an open reading frame, function uncertain. The CDR3 covers 14 residues. The V and J ends lost 4 bases and 2 bases respectively, with 10 bases between them.

Regarding this clone: Other DNA sequences from this sample encode an identical CDR3 as well. This chain joins TRBV29-1 and TRBJ1-1; D gene uncertain. Germline V gene data show CDR1 as SQVTM and CDR2 as ANQGSEA. Between the trimmed V and J ends, which lost 0 bases and 1 base, there was a span of 6 bases. The CDR3 consists of 13 residues. In DNA form, the CDR3 reads TGCAGCGTTGAAGATCGGCCGAACACTGAAGCTTTCTTT. Its protein product is CSVEDRPNTEAFF.

The gene calls are TRBV2 and TRBJ2-7; D may be TRBD1 (7 bases). This CDR3 comprises 17 residues. Germline CDR1 and CDR2: SNHLY and FYNNEI. V was pared by 0 bases and J by 1 base, with 16 bases between. The CDR3 region has the DNA TGTGCCAGCAGTGAAGCGCGCTTGCGGGACAGTTCCTACGAGCAGTACTTC. This codes for CASSEARLRDSSYEQYF.

The rearrangement links TRBV7-8 to TRBJ1-4; 9 bases align to TRBD1. CDR1 SGHVS and CDR2 FQNEAQ come from the germline V gene. J was trimmed by 6 bases and V by 0 bases; bases with no gene match: 2. CDR3 length: 15 amino acids. DNA for the CDR3: TGTGCCAGCAGCTTAGCGACAGGGGGATATGAAAAACTGTTTTTT. It is translated as CASSLATGGYEKLFF.

This clone was counted only a few times. CDR3 in amino acids: CASSPGGGYNSPLHF. The CDR3 nucleotides read TGCGCCAGCAGCCCTGGCGGGGGCTATAATTCACCCCTCCACTTT. The chain couples TRBV5-1 to TRBJ1-6; TRBD1 is a possible D gene (5 bases). From germline, CDR1 is SGHRS and CDR2 YFSETQ. This CDR3 spans 15 amino acids. V was shortened by 4 bases and J by 3 bases, with 11 bases between the two germline ends.

The rearrangement uses TRBV13 and TRBJ2-7; D call uncertain. The germline CDR1 and CDR2 sequences are PRHDT and FYEKMQ (reference sequence). Trimming shortened V by 5 bases and J by 7 bases, and 12 bases separated the two germline ends. The CDR3 runs to 12 residues. This CDR3 reads CASSPTGWEQYF. The CDR3 DNA reads as TGTGCCAGCAGCCCAACTGGGTGGGAGCAGTACTTC.

The chain combines TRBV6-6 with TRBJ1-2; TRBD1 matches 7 bases. CDR3 length equals 13 residues. The trim removed 5 bases at V and 4 bases at J, leaving 4 bases unmatched. The germline V gene encodes CDR1 MNHNY and CDR2 SVGAGI (reference sequence). CDR3 loop: CASSRDSSYGYTF. For the CDR3, the DNA is TGTGCCAGCAGTAGGGACAGCAGCTATGGCTACACCTTC.

This clone was observed a few times. The rearrangement joins TRBV29-1 to TRBJ1-2; no clear D. This CDR3 region has 12 residues. Germline CDR1 SQVTM, CDR2 ANQGSEA. Deletions cut 2 bases from V and 8 bases from J, with 12 bases between. This chain's CDR3 is CSVELGVGGYTF. DNA for the CDR3: TGCAGCGTTGAATTAGGAGTCGGGGGCTACACCTTC. The entire variable domain, with the rest obtained from reference TRBV29-1 and TRBJ1-2, is as follows: SAVISQKPSRDICQRGTSLTIQCQVDSQVTMMFWYRQQPGQSLTLIATANQGSEATYESGFVIDKFPISRPNLTFSTLTVSNMSPEDSSIYLCSVELGVGGYTFGSGTRLTVV.

A single count supports this clone. CDR3: CSVEVGVGTEAFF. CDR3 DNA: TGCAGCGTTGAAGTGGGGGTGGGGACTGAAGCTTTCTTT. The chain uses TRBV29-1 and TRBJ1-1, with a weak D call TRBD1 (5 bases). With 1 base removed from V and 5 bases from J, the gap between germline ends came to 11 bases. The CDR3 has 13 residues. Germline CDR1 SQVTM, CDR2 ANQGSEA.

A few counts support this clone. V usage is TRBV27 and J usage is TRBJ1-5; 9 positions agree with TRBD1. V lost 0 bases and J lost 7; bases outside the gene matches: 4. The CDR3 sequence is 15 residues long. CDR1 MNHEY and CDR2 SMNVEV come from the germline V gene (reference sequence). In nucleotides, the CDR3 is TGTGCCAGCAGTTTATCTGGACAGGGGAGGCAGCCCCAGCATTTT. Its protein is CASSLSGQGRQPQHF.

The chain joins TRBV7-2 to TRBJ2-3, with 7 nucleotides matching TRBD2. J gave up 5 bases and V 5 bases, and 10 bases lay outside the gene matches. This CDR3 spans 15 amino acids. Looked up from germline, CDR1 is SGHTA and CDR2 is FQGNSA. The CDR3 sequence is CASSIRFGGRDTQYF. In nucleotides, the CDR3 is TGTGCCAGCAGCATACGATTCGGGGGGAGAGATACGCAGTATTTT.

This chain connects TRBV2 to TRBJ2-1, with D possibly being TRBD1 (5 bases). CDR3 length: 14 amino acids. Trimming removed 9 bases at V and 8 bases at J, with 20 bases between. Germline V gene sequence: CDR1 SNHLY, CDR2 FYNNEI. CDR3 amino acids: CASSVFLGVDEQFF. For the CDR3, the DNA is TGTGCCAGTTCTGTTTTTTTAGGGGTGGATGAGCAGTTCTTC.

Worth noting for this clone: The same CDR3 can be traced to other DNA sequences in this sample. J is TRBJ1-1 and V is TRBV30, with a tentative D call TRBD1 (5 bases). Between the trimmed V and J ends, which lost 0 bases and 1 base, there was a span of 6 bases. The CDR3 consists of 13 residues. CDR1 is GTSNPN, CDR2 SVGIG, per germline (reference sequence). Written as DNA, the CDR3 is TGTGCCTGGAGTGTAAGGGGGAACACTGAAGCTTTCTTT. Its protein product is CAWSVRGNTEAFF.

The table lists this clone with a few counts. This chain links TRBV4-3 with TRBJ1-1; TRBD1 matches 7 bases. The CDR3 is made up of 14 amino acids. The V gene end was trimmed by 3 bases and the J gene end by 10 bases; junction bases not matched to a gene: 11. Germline assignment: CDR1 LGHNA and CDR2 YSLEER. The CDR3 here is CASSHRQGEVIAFF. The CDR3 DNA sequence: TGCGCCAGCAGCCATAGACAGGGTGAGGTAATAGCTTTCTTT.

The chain is built from TRBV5-1 and TRBJ1-1; weak D call: TRBD1 (5 bases). The CDR3 length is 12 residues. The germline CDR1 and CDR2 sequences are SGHRS and YFSETQ. Trimming took 6 bases from V and 4 from J, leaving 10 bases between them. The CDR3 bases are TGCGCCAGCAAGTCTGGGGGCACTGAAGCTTTCTTT. Translated, it gives CASKSGGTEAFF.

This clone was seen a few times. The rearrangement links TRBV14 to TRBJ2-1, with a tentative D call TRBD2 (7 bases). V shed 1 base and J shed 15 bases, with 10 bases lying between them. CDR1 and CDR2 from the germline V gene are SGHDN and FVKESK. This CDR3 comprises 11 residues. The CDR3: CASSQGGGMFF. The CDR3 region has the DNA TGTGCCAGCAGCCAAGGGGGGGGCATGTTCTTC.

The chain recombines TRBV6-1 with TRBJ1-2, with TRBD1 as a possible D gene (5 bases). Between the trimmed V and J ends, which lost 6 bases and 5 bases, there was a span of 10 bases. The CDR3 is 12 residues long. Germline V gene lookup returns CDR1 MNHNS and CDR2 SASEGT. CDR3 nucleotides: TGTGCCAGCAGACCTAGGGGATATGGCTACACCTTC. As protein: CASRPRGYGYTF.

This clone was observed a single time. J is TRBJ1-1 and V is TRBV30; maybe TRBD1 (6 bases). V lost 3 bases and J lost 8, with 13 bases in between. The CDR3 consists of 12 residues. Germline lookup yields CDR1 GTSNPN and CDR2 SVGIG (reference sequence). DNA for the CDR3: TGTGCCTGGAGATCAGGGGAAAAAGAAGCTTTCTTT. Amino acids: CAWRSGEKEAFF.

This chain uses TRBV30 with TRBJ2-7; tentative D call: TRBD2 (7 bases). In germline, CDR1 is GTSNPN, CDR2 SVGIG (reference sequence). V lost 0 bases and J lost 6, with 9 bases in between. The length of the CDR3 is 12 residues. CDR3 loop: CAWSVGGGEQYF. In DNA form, the CDR3 reads TGTGCCTGGAGTGTAGGGGGGGGCGAGCAGTACTTC.

A word on this clone: The junction differs from germline at one of its ends, possibly a read error. CDR3 in amino acids: CASKMQGDEQFF. The CDR3 nucleotides read TGTGCAAGCAAAATGCAGGGCGATGAGCAGTTCTTC. The rearrangement uses TRBV2 and TRBJ2-1, with D tentatively TRBD1 (5 bases). This CDR3 contains 12 residues. Germline CDR1 is SNHLY and CDR2 is FYNNEI.